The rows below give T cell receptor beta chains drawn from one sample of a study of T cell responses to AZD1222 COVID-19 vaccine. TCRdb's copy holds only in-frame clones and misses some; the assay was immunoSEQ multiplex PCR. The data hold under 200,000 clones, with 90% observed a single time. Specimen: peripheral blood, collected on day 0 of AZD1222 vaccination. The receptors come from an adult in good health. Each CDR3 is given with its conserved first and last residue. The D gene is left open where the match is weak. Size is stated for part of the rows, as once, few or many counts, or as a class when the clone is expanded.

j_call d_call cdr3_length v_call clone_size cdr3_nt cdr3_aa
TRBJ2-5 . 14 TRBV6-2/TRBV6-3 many TGTGCCAGCAGTCCGCGGAGGGGCCCAGAGACCCAGTACTTC CASSPRRGPETQYF
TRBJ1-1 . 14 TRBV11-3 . TGTGCCAGCAGCTCCGATTCAGGGGCGACTGAAGCTTTCTTT CASSSDSGATEAFF
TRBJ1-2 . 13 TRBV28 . TGTGCCAGCAGTTTATCAGGCGGGGAGGGCTACACCTTC CASSLSGGEGYTF
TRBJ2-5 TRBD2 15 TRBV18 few TGTGCCAGCTCACCGAGAGCGGGGGGCCAAGAGACCCAGTACTTC CASSPRAGGQETQYF
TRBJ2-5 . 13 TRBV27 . TGTGCCAGCAAGGTCGGCGATAAAGAGACCCAGTACTTC CASKVGDKETQYF
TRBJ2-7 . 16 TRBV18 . TGTGCCAGCTCACCCCCGCTAGGCGGGGAGTCCTACGAGCAGTACTTC CASSPPLGGESYEQYF
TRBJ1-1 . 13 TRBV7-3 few TGTGCCAGCAGAGCGACCGTGAACACTGAAGCTTTCTTT CASRATVNTEAFF
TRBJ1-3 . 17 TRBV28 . TGTGCCAGCACCATTGGAACTCCACAAAGGGGGGGAAACACCATATATTTT CASTIGTPQRGGNTIYF
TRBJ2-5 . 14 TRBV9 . TGTGCCAGCAGCGTAGGTCCAGAACAAGAGACCCAGTACTTC CASSVGPEQETQYF
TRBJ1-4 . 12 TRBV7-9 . TGTGCCAGCAGCTCAATAGGGGAGAAACTGTTTTTT CASSSIGEKLFF
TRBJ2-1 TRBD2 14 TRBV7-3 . TGTGCCAGCAGCCCTAGCGGGGGGGACAATGAGCAGTTCTTC CASSPSGGDNEQFF
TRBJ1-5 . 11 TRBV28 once TGTGCCAGCAGTTTAAGGGAGCCCCAGCATTTT CASSLREPQHF
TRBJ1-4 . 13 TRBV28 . TGTGCCAGCATAAGGGGGACTAATGAAAAACTGTTTTTT CASIRGTNEKLFF
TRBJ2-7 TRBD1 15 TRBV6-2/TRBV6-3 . TGTGCCAGCAGCCGGGACAGGGACAGCTCCTACGAGCAGTACTTC CASSRDRDSSYEQYF
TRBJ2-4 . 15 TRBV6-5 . TGTGCCAGCAGTAACCTCGGGGGTGAGGGGAACATTCAGTACTTC CASSNLGGEGNIQYF
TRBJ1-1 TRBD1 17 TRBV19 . TGTGCCAGTAGTATAAGGCGGTCTTGGAGGGGGCCCACTGAAGCTTTCTTT CASSIRRSWRGPTEAFF
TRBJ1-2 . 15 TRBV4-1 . TGCGCCAGCAGCCAAGATATGAGGCCTCTCTTGGGCTACACCTTC CASSQDMRPLLGYTF
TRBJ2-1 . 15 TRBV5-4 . TGTGCCAGCAGCTACGGTCGTTCGGGGTACAATGAGCAGTTCTTC CASSYGRSGYNEQFF
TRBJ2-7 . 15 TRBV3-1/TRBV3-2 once TGTGCCAGCAGCCCCTGGGGACGCCGCGACTACGAGCAGTACTTC CASSPWGRRDYEQYF
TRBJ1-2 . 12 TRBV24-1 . TGTGCCACCAGTGATTTTGGGGGTGGCTACACCTTC CATSDFGGGYTF
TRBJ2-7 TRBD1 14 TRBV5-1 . TGCGCCAGCAGCTACCGGGACAGCGCCTACGAGCAGTACTTC CASSYRDSAYEQYF
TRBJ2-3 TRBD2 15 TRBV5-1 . TGCGCCAGCAGCTTGGCTAGCGGGGGAACAGATACGCAGTATTTT CASSLASGGTDTQYF
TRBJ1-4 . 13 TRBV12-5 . TGTGCTAGCCTGGACAGAGGGAATGAAAAACTGTTTTTT CASLDRGNEKLFF
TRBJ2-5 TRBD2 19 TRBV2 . TGTGCCAGCAGTGAGCCCCCAGCGGGGGGGTTCGCTGGTTGGGAGACCCAGTACTTC CASSEPPAGGFAGWETQYF
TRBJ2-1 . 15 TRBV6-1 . TGTGCCAGCAGTGAAGGACAGGTCTCCTACAATGAGCAGTTCTTC CASSEGQVSYNEQFF
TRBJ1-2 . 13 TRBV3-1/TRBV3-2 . TGTGCCAGCAGCCAAGAAGGGGGTGGAGGCTACACCTTC CASSQEGGGGYTF
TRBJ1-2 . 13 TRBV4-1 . TGCGCCAGCAGCTTACGACATAACTATGGCTACACCTTC CASSLRHNYGYTF
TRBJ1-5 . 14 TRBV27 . TGTGCCAGCAGTTCCGCCGGGCCGAATCAGCCCCAGCATTTT CASSSAGPNQPQHF
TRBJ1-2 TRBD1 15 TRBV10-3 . TGTGCCATCAGTGAAGGACAGGGGGCTAGCTATGGCTACACCTTC CAISEGQGASYGYTF
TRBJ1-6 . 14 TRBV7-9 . TGTGCCAGCAGCTTAGAAGACGCGCTGTCACCCCTCCACTTT CASSLEDALSPLHF
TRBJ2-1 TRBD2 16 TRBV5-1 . TGCGCCAGCAGGGGGGGAGCGGGGAGCTCCTACAATGAGCAGTTCTTC CASRGGAGSSYNEQFF
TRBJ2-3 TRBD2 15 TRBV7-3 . TGTGCCAGCAGCGCCAGCGGGGGGAGCACAGATACGCAGTATTTT CASSASGGSTDTQYF
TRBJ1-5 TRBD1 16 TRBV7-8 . TGTGCCAGCAGGATTATTGGGGACAGGGTCGATCAGCCCCAGCATTTT CASRIIGDRVDQPQHF
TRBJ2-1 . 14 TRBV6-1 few TGTGCCAGCAGTGACCGGGGCAGTTGGAATGAGCAGTTCTTC CASSDRGSWNEQFF
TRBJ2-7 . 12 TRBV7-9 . TGTGCCAGCAGCCAGACAGAAAGCGAGCAGTACTTC CASSQTESEQYF
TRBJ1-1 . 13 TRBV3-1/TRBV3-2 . TGTGCCAGCAGCCGCCTAACCGGGACTGAAGCTTTCTTT CASSRLTGTEAFF
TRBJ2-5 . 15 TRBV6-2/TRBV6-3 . TGTGCCAGCAGTTACTCGATGGGACTCCGGGAGACCCAGTACTTC CASSYSMGLRETQYF
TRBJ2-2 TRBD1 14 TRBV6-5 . TGTGCCAGCATGAGGGACAGGGACACCGGGGAGCTGTTTTTT CASMRDRDTGELFF
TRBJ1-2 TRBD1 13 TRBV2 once TGTGCCAGCCCACGGACAGGGGACTATGGCTACACCTTC CASPRTGDYGYTF
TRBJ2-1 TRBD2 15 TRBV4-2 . TGTGCCAGCAGCCAAGTCTCGAGCGGGGGGAGGGAGCAGTTCTTC CASSQVSSGGREQFF
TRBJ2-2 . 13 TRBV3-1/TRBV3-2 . TGTGCCAGCAGCCAACGGGAGAACGGGGAGCTGTTTTTT CASSQRENGELFF